This T cell receptor (beta chain) was retrieved from a study of tumor-infiltrating lymphocytes in localized non-small cell lung cancer. Study-wide context: Several tumor histologies, both smoking statuses, and some post-neoadjuvant chemotherapy samples were included. Study-wide results and limits: TCR sequencing covered a subset of patients with enough tissue. Different pieces of the same tissue went to different assays, confounding technical variation with intratumor heterogeneity. TCRbeta sequencing showed higher T cell infiltration in tumors than uninvolved lung.

Of note for this clone: Its target is not known.

Clones were sequenced by immunoSEQ multiplex PCR, and TCRdb holds only the in-frame ones, with some missing. The sample holds over 10,000 clones; roughly 82% are singletons and the top ten take 12%. The TCR originated in a human donor with non-small cell lung cancer. The specimen was uninvolved lung tissue not adjacent to the tumor.

This CDR3 reads CASSISGGNTDTQYF. The CDR3 DNA sequence: TGTGCCAGCAGCATTAGCGGGGGGAACACCGATACGCAGTATTTT. The V and J genes are TRBV6-1 and TRBJ2-3; 10 bases match TRBD2. The CDR3 covers 15 residues. From germline, CDR1 is MNHNS and CDR2 SASEGT. V dropped 6 bases and J dropped 6; count of bases not matched to a gene: 9.